The source of this T cell receptor (beta chain) is a study of blood T cell repertoires in COVID-19. V lost 6 bases and J lost 2; bases outside the gene matches: 7. The length of the CDR3 is 15 residues. Germline values: CDR1 SGHVS, CDR2 FQNEAQ. Repertoires were generated with immunoSEQ multiplex PCR, while TCRdb's copy carries only in-frame clones and drops some. The data show approximately 280,000 clones, with roughly 88% seen just once and more than 7.5% held by the top ten. The V gene is TRBV7-8, the J gene TRBJ2-1, with 7 bases that match TRBD2. This receptor was identified in a man between 18 and 29 years old with active or convalescent COVID-19. The sequenced sample was peripheral blood. CDR3 residues: CASRPRLAAYNEQFF. The CDR3 coding sequence is TGTGCCAGCAGGCCCCGACTAGCTGCCTACAATGAGCAGTTCTTC. Looking up the rest from reference TRBV7-8 and TRBJ2-1 gives the full variable domain: GAGVSQSPRYKVAKRGQDVALRCDPISGHVSLFWYQQALGQGPEFLTYFQNEAQLDKSGLPSDRFFAERPEGSVSTLKIQRTQQEDSAVYLCASRPRLAAYNEQFFGPGTRLTVL.